These 2 T cell receptor beta chains share one sample of origin, sequenced in a study of cytomegalovirus exposure and HLA in healthy donors. The study ran its PCR with 60 Vbeta and 13 Jbeta primers. Produced via immunoSEQ multiplex PCR; TCRdb's table is partial and in-frame only. The sample contains 250,000 to 350,000 clones, more than 55% of which appear only once. Sequenced input: PBMCs. The receptors originated from a female donor in good health and CMV-seronegative.

About this clone: The CDR3 ends on some other residue instead of the conserved phenylalanine or tryptophan, so this is likely a read error. V usage is TRBV4-1 and J usage is TRBJ2-7; TRBD1 matches at 8 bases. Germline V lookup: CDR1 MGHRA, CDR2 YSYEKL. The CDR3 runs 17 residues. The J segment lost 0 bases and the V segment lost 0 bases, leaving 7 bases of the junction unmatched. The CDR3 DNA sequence: TGCGCCAGCAGCCAAGAGGGTACAGGGGGACTCTCCTACGAGCAGTACCTC. This sequence encodes CASSQEGTGGLSYEQYL.

The chain couples TRBV14 to TRBJ2-3; 7 positions agree with TRBD1. The ends lost 4 bases at V and 0 bases at J; junction bases unmatched: 4. This CDR3 comprises 15 residues. From germline, CDR1 is SGHDN and CDR2 FVKESK. CDR3 in amino acids: CASSPGTVSTDTQYF. The CDR3 DNA reads as TGTGCCAGCAGCCCCGGGACAGTTAGCACAGATACGCAGTATTTT.